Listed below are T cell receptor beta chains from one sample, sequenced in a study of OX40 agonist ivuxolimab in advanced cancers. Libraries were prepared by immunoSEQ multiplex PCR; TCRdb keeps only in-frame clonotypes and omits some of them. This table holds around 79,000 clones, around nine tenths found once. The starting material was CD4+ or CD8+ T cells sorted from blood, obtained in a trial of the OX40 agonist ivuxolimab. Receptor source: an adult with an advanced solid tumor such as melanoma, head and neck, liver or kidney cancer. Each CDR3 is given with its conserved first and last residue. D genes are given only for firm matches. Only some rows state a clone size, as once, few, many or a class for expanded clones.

CDR3nt: TGTGCCAGCAGTGAATATATGACCACTGAAGCTTTCTTT; CDR3aa: CASSEYMTTEAFF; v_gene: TRBV25-1; abundance: .; j_gene: TRBJ1-1; d_gene: .
CDR3nt: TGTGCCAGCAGCTTGGGTGGAGTGGGGACAGAGGGATCACCCCTCCACTTT; CDR3aa: CASSLGGVGTEGSPLHF; v_gene: TRBV5-4; abundance: .; j_gene: TRBJ1-6; d_gene: TRBD1
CDR3nt: TGTGCCAGTAACACTGGACTCCTAGCCAAAAACATTCAGTACTTC; CDR3aa: CASNTGLLAKNIQYF; v_gene: TRBV19; abundance: .; j_gene: TRBJ2-4; d_gene: .
CDR3nt: TGTGCCAGCAGTCCAGGGGAGAGGTCCTACAATGAGCAGTTCTTC; CDR3aa: CASSPGERSYNEQFF; v_gene: TRBV6-6; abundance: few; j_gene: TRBJ2-1; d_gene: .
CDR3nt: TGTGCCAGCAGCTTCACAGGGGATCCTCAGCCCCAGCATTTT; CDR3aa: CASSFTGDPQPQHF; v_gene: TRBV7-8; abundance: .; j_gene: TRBJ1-5; d_gene: TRBD1
CDR3nt: TGTGCCAGTACCGTGGACGTAGGAAACACCATATATTTT; CDR3aa: CASTVDVGNTIYF; v_gene: TRBV19; abundance: .; j_gene: TRBJ1-3; d_gene: .
CDR3nt: TGTGCCAGTAGTACGGGAAGAAGCTCGACCCAGTACTTC; CDR3aa: CASSTGRSSTQYF; v_gene: TRBV19; abundance: .; j_gene: TRBJ2-5; d_gene: .
CDR3nt: TGTGCCAGCAGTCTGAGACCCAACACCGGGGAGCTGTTTTTT; CDR3aa: CASSLRPNTGELFF; v_gene: TRBV28; abundance: .; j_gene: TRBJ2-2; d_gene: .
CDR3nt: TGTGCCAGCAGTCTCACCCCGGGACAGGGGGCTTATGGGGCCAACGTCCTGACTTTC; CDR3aa: CASSLTPGQGAYGANVLTF; v_gene: TRBV28; abundance: .; j_gene: TRBJ2-6; d_gene: TRBD1
CDR3nt: TGTGCCAGTAGTGCCTACAGGGGGAAGGGCACTGAAGCTTTCTTT; CDR3aa: CASSAYRGKGTEAFF; v_gene: TRBV19; abundance: .; j_gene: TRBJ1-1; d_gene: TRBD1
CDR3nt: TGCGCCAGCAGCTTGGCCGGGACAGGTGGGTCCACTGAAGCTTTCTTT; CDR3aa: CASSLAGTGGSTEAFF; v_gene: TRBV5-1; abundance: .; j_gene: TRBJ1-1; d_gene: TRBD1
CDR3nt: TGCGCCAGCAGCTTGTGGGCAGGGGCGAATTCACCCCTCCACTTT; CDR3aa: CASSLWAGANSPLHF; v_gene: TRBV5-1; abundance: .; j_gene: TRBJ1-6; d_gene: .
CDR3nt: TGTGCCAGCAGCTCGTTCGGGGCAGGGGTTAGGTACGAGCAGTACTTC; CDR3aa: CASSSFGAGVRYEQYF; v_gene: TRBV5-8; abundance: once; j_gene: TRBJ2-7; d_gene: .